This is a list of T cell receptor beta chains from one sample in a study of naive and memory T cell subsets. TCRdb fed the UMI-ligation and nested PCR reads into MiXCR, producing one record per CDR3 protein. The table includes about 150,000 distinct CDR3 sequences, over 20% detected once. The source material was naive CD4+ T cells from blood. The source is a human donor in good health. Both conserved end residues are part of each CDR3.

TRBV7-2	TRBJ2-5	CASSLSGTGETQYF
TRBV7-2	TRBJ2-6	CASSLAGAIIFGANVLTF
TRBV28	TRBJ2-7	CASSANPGLSSYEQYF
TRBV20-1	TRBJ2-1	CSARGDSHNEQFF
TRBV2	TRBJ2-3	CASRRLALGTDTQYF
TRBV7-6	TRBJ2-7	CASSLSQGLGEQYF
TRBV30	TRBJ2-7	CAWSTPGRGMLYEQYF
TRBV2	TRBJ2-3	CASTPQRGITDTQYF
TRBV25-1	TRBJ2-5	CASSEGGTGMTKTQYF
TRBV6-6	TRBJ2-1	CASSYGTSRFNEQFF
TRBV6-5	TRBJ2-1	CSTRDASRYNEQFF
TRBV5-1	TRBJ2-1	CASSLGLAGIDEQFF
TRBV5-1	TRBJ2-3	CASNRDSFTDTQYF
TRBV28	TRBJ1-1	CASRNNRVFF
TRBV25-1	TRBJ2-1	CASSERGSGEQFF
TRBV6-6	TRBJ2-7	CASSRVISKGTGRAGSEQYF
TRBV18	TRBJ2-7	CASSPLARGSAYEQYF
TRBV5-8	TRBJ2-2	CASSLKGVRIIGTGELFF
TRBV12-3/TRBV12-4	TRBJ1-6	CASTLQRNSPLHF
TRBV29-1	TRBJ1-1	CSVVPAVGTEAFF